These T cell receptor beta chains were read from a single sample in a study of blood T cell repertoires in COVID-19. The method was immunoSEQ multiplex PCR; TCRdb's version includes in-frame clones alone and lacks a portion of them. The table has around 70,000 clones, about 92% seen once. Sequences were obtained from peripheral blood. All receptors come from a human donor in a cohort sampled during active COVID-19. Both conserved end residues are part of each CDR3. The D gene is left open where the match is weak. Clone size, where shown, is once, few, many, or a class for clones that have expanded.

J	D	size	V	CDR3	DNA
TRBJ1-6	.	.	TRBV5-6	CASSLAVAGPLHF	TGTGCCAGCAGCTTGGCTGTGGCGGGGCCCCTCCACTTT
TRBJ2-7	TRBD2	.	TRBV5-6	CASSLAVSGLAGVLEQYF	TGTGCCAGCAGCTTGGCAGTCTCCGGACTAGCGGGAGTCCTCGAGCAGTACTTC
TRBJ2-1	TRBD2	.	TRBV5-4	CASSLGGLAVYNEQFF	TGTGCCAGCAGCTTGGGGGGACTAGCGGTATACAATGAGCAGTTCTTC
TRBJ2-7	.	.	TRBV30	CAWSKGLSYEQYF	TGTGCCTGGAGCAAGGGGTTATCCTACGAGCAGTACTTC
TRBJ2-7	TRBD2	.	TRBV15	CATQGLAGAEQYF	TGTGCCACTCAGGGACTAGCGGGAGCCGAGCAGTACTTC
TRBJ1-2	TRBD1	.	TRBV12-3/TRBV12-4	CASRDRGLYGYTF	TGTGCCAGCAGGGACAGGGGGCTCTATGGCTACACCTTC
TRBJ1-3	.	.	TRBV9	CASSVDAGGNSGNTIYF	TGTGCCAGCAGCGTAGACGCCGGAGGGAACTCTGGAAACACCATATATTTT
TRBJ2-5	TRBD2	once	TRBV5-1	CASSPFLRAGEETQYF	TGCGCCAGCAGCCCCTTTCTCCGCGCGGGAGAAGAGACCCAGTACTTC
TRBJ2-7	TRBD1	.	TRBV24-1	CATSASPGQGQSYEQYF	TGTGCCACCAGTGCCTCCCCCGGACAGGGCCAGTCCTACGAGCAGTACTTC
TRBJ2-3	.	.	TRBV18	CASSQEYSTDTQYF	TGTGCCAGCTCACAAGAGTATAGCACAGATACGCAGTATTTT
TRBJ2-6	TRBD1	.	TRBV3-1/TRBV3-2	CASSHVGQGVAGANVLTF	TGTGCCAGCAGCCACGTGGGACAGGGAGTAGCTGGGGCCAACGTCCTGACTTTC
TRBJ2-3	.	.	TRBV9	CASSVGAGARSTDTQYF	TGTGCCAGCAGCGTAGGGGCGGGGGCGCGGAGCACAGATACGCAGTATTTT
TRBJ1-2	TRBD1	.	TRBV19	CASSKTGTGDYGYTF	TGTGCCAGTAGCAAAACCGGAACAGGGGACTATGGCTACACCTTC
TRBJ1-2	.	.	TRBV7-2	CASSLASGGRGYTF	TGTGCCAGCAGCTTAGCATCGGGGGGTCGGGGCTACACCTTC
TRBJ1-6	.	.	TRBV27	CASSSTGSDSPLHF	TGTGCCAGCAGTTCAACAGGGTCCGATTCACCCCTCCACTTT
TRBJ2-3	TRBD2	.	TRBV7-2	CASSSSFGGRAWDTQYF	TGTGCCAGCAGCTCCTCCTTTGGCGGGAGGGCCTGGGATACGCAGTATTTT
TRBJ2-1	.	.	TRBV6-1	CASSELAEPYNEQFF	TGTGCCAGCAGTGAACTAGCCGAACCTTACAATGAGCAGTTCTTC
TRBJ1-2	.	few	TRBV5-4	CASSSPGPYGYTF	TGTGCCAGCAGCAGCCCAGGGCCCTATGGCTACACCTTC
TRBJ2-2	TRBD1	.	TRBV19	CASTGDRAGELFF	TGTGCCAGTACCGGGGACAGGGCCGGGGAGCTGTTTTTT
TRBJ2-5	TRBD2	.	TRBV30	CAWRLAGGGETQYF	TGTGCCTGGAGACTAGCGGGAGGAGGAGAGACCCAGTACTTC
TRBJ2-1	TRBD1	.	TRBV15	CATSRRGQGFDEQFF	TGTGCCACCAGCAGAAGGGGACAGGGGTTCGATGAGCAGTTCTTC
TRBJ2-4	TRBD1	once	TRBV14	CASSQVGQGLAKNIQYF	TGTGCCAGCAGCCAAGTGGGACAGGGGCTAGCCAAAAACATTCAGTACTTC
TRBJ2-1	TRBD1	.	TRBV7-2	CASSLEGAANEQFF	TGTGCCAGCAGCTTAGAGGGGGCGGCGAATGAGCAGTTCTTC
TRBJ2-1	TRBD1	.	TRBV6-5	CASSYSGQDEFF	TGTGCCAGCAGTTACTCGGGACAGGACGAGTTCTTC
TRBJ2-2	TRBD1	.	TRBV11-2	CASRLQGDTGELFF	TGTGCCAGCAGATTACAGGGGGACACCGGGGAGCTGTTTTTT
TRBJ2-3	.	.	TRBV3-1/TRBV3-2	CASSQGGTRFTDTQYF	TGTGCCAGCAGCCAGGGTGGGACAAGGTTCACAGATACGCAGTATTTT
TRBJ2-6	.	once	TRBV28	CASSFGAGTTSSGANVLTF	TGTGCCAGCAGTTTTGGGGCGGGGACCACGAGCTCTGGGGCCAACGTCCTGACTTTC
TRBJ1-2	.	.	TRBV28	CASSLAGRTYGYTF	TGTGCCAGCAGTTTAGCAGGGAGGACCTATGGCTACACCTTC
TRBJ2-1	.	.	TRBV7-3	CASSLTLGNEQFF	TGTGCCAGCAGCTTAACGCTAGGCAATGAGCAGTTCTTC
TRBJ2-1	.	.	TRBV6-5	CASSSDPYNEQFF	TGTGCCAGCAGTAGCGACCCGTACAATGAGCAGTTCTTC
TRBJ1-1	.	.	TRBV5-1	CASSSDALGGWNTEAFF	TGCGCCAGCAGCTCTGACGCATTGGGAGGATGGAACACTGAAGCTTTCTTT
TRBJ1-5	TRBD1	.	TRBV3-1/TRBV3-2	CASSQDPRQGGNQPQHF	TGTGCCAGCAGCCAAGATCCCCGACAGGGTGGCAATCAGCCCCAGCATTTT
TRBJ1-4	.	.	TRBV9	CASSVESAGNEKLFF	TGTGCCAGCAGCGTAGAGTCGGCAGGGAATGAAAAACTGTTTTTT
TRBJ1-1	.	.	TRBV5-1	CASSLALQGGRNTEAFF	TGCGCCAGCAGCTTGGCCCTCCAGGGAGGGAGGAACACTGAAGCTTTCTTT
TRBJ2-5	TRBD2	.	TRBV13	CASSLTSEETQYF	TGTGCCAGCAGCTTAACTAGCGAAGAGACCCAGTACTTC
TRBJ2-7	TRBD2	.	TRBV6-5	CASHSGPPYEQYF	TGTGCCAGCCATAGCGGGCCACCTTACGAGCAGTACTTC
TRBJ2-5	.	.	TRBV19	CASSIDRELQETQYF	TGTGCCAGTAGTATAGACAGGGAACTTCAAGAGACCCAGTACTTC
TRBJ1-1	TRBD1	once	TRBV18	CASSEFGTGMNTEAFF	TGTGCCAGCTCAGAATTCGGGACAGGCATGAACACTGAAGCTTTCTTT
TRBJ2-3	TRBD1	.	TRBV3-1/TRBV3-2	CASSQGGAGTGGKTDTQYF	TGTGCCAGCAGCCAAGGCGGGGCGGGGACAGGGGGCAAAACAGATACGCAGTATTTT
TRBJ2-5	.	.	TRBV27	CASSQYPYQETQYF	TGTGCCAGCAGTCAGTACCCGTACCAAGAGACCCAGTACTTC
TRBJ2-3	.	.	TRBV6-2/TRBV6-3	CASSRDFTDAQYF	TGTGCCAGCAGTCGGGACTTCACAGATGCGCAGTATTTT